This entry concerns a single T cell receptor (beta chain). One end of the junction is discordant with germline, which a read error may explain. This CDR3 is built from 12 residues. Germline V gene lookup returns CDR1 LGHNT and CDR2 FRNRAP. The sample originates from a study of tumor-infiltrating lymphocytes in primary liver carcinoma. TCR beta cDNA came from roughly 450 ng total RNA, primed with a constant-region primer. TCR beta libraries came from three nested multiplex PCR rounds using slightly modified ARM-PCR. Primers for the first two PCR rounds were TRBV1-TRBV30 forward primers and a C-beta reverse primer (approximately 10 cycles per round). MiXCR was run by TCRdb on the multiplex PCR reads, yielding one entry per CDR3 protein. The sample lists under 30,000 distinct CDR3 sequences, around three quarters occurring once. Total RNA and DNA came together from around 20-30 mg of bulk tissue without cell sorting. Five distinct regions per tumor were sampled. Uniformly, tumor samples exhibited a viable tumor cell fraction exceeding 80%.

This clonotype was sampled from a man aged 40-49 years with primary liver carcinoma and hepatitis B virus infection. The sample was liver tumor tissue from sampling region 3. Subset given: tumor region T3, left-lateral pole. This chain links TRBV12-5 with TRBJ1-1; no reliable D call. The CDR3 DNA sequence: TGTGCTTGTGGTTTGGGTCAGAGCCGAGCTTTTTTT. Protein: CACGLGQSRAFF.